These T cell receptor beta chains were read from a single sample in a study of radiotherapy plus CTLA-4 blockade in lung cancer. Sequencing was performed with immunoSEQ multiplex PCR; in TCRdb, only in-frame clones are kept and a portion is missing. The table records more than 90,000 clones, more than 75% of them present only once. Sequenced here: peripheral blood, sampled from a patient treated with radiotherapy plus ipilimumab. Receptors were obtained from a human donor with non-small cell lung cancer that progressed on radiotherapy plus ipilimumab. Some clones in this sample may be carry-over from other donors' samples. The CDR3 runs from the conserved cysteine through the conserved F or W. A D gene is named only where the DNA matches it firmly. Size tells how often a clone was seen (once, few, many) or the class of an expanded clone, and some rows leave it out.

D gene | J gene | V gene | clone size | CDR3 length | CDR3 DNA | CDR3 protein
NA | TRBJ1-2 | TRBV29-1 | NA | 13 | TGCAGCGCCTACAGCCTGGGGGACTATGGCTACACCTTC | CSAYSLGDYGYTF
TRBD2 | TRBJ2-5 | TRBV7-9 | NA | 15 | TGTGCCAGCAGCCGGAGCGGGGGGGAGCAAGAGACCCAGTACTTC | CASSRSGGEQETQYF
TRBD2 | TRBJ2-3 | TRBV7-3 | NA | 14 | TGTGCCAGCAGCTTATCCGCGGGGGGGCCAACGCAGTATTTT | CASSLSAGGPTQYF
NA | TRBJ2-3 | TRBV2 | NA | 12 | TGTGCCAGCAGTGTAGGAGTACATACGCAGTATTTT | CASSVGVHTQYF
NA | TRBJ1-1 | TRBV11-2 | NA | 13 | TGTGCCAGCAGCTTATCGCCCAACACTGAAGCTTTCTTT | CASSLSPNTEAFF
NA | TRBJ1-5 | TRBV6-1 | few | 15 | TGTGCCAGCAGTGAAGTGTCGCAGGTTAGTCAGCCCCAGCATTTT | CASSEVSQVSQPQHF
NA | TRBJ2-1 | TRBV10-3 | NA | 14 | TGTGCCATCCGGCAGGATACTACCTACAATGAGCAGTTCTTC | CAIRQDTTYNEQFF
NA | TRBJ1-1 | TRBV15 | NA | 15 | TGTGCCACCAGCAGAGATAGCTCAGGGGAAACTGAAGCTTTCTTT | CATSRDSSGETEAFF
NA | TRBJ1-1 | TRBV14 | NA | 16 | TGTGCCAGCAGCGACGTAATGGGGGGGCGAGTCCCTGAAGCTTTCTTT | CASSDVMGGRVPEAFF
TRBD1 | TRBJ1-6 | TRBV30 | NA | 20 | TGTGCCTGGAGTCTTTCATCCGGGACAGGGGGTTCTCGTTGGAATTCACCCCTCCACTTT | CAWSLSSGTGGSRWNSPLHF
NA | TRBJ2-7 | TRBV13 | NA | 15 | TGTGCCAGCAGCCCCCGGCTGGGCGGAGAGTACGAGCAGTACTTC | CASSPRLGGEYEQYF
NA | TRBJ1-2 | TRBV2 | few | 14 | TGTGCCAGCAGTGAAGGGACAAGTCTTTATGGCTACACCTTC | CASSEGTSLYGYTF